This note documents a single T cell receptor beta chain sequence. This CDR3 contains 14 residues. Per the germline V gene, CDR1 is SGHNT and CDR2 is YYREEE (reference sequence). The V end lost 0 bases, the J end lost 1 base, and 7 bases lay between the germline ends. Profiled with immunoSEQ multiplex PCR; TCRdb holds only in-frame clones, not every one. The profile shows approximately 1,500,000 clones, around 98% of them singletons. These data are taken from a study of shared clonotypes between healthy human individuals. Memory CD4+ cells were the fraction left after CD45RA+ naive selection. The clonotype was recovered from a man aged 30 to 39 in good health. Input material: naive CD4+ T cells sorted from blood. This sample's subset: CD45RA+ positively selected. This chain uses TRBV5-4 with TRBJ2-5, with a weak D call TRBD2 (5 bases). The CDR3 spells CASSLARGQETQYF. Written as DNA, the CDR3 is TGTGCCAGCAGCTTGGCCCGGGGCCAAGAGACCCAGTACTTC. The full variable domain, with the rest looked up from reference TRBV5-4 and TRBJ2-5, is ETGVTQSPTHLIKTRGQQVTLRCSSQSGHNTVSWYQQALGQGPQFIFQYYREEENGRGNFPPRFSGLQFPNYSSELNVNALELDDSALYLCASSLARGQETQYFGPGTRLLVL.